Each of the 26 T cell receptor beta chains below was sequenced from the same sample in a study of OX40 agonist ivuxolimab in advanced cancers. Sequenced by immunoSEQ multiplex PCR; TCRdb stores in-frame clones only, minus some. Here the sample spans 80,000 to 100,000 clones, roughly 94% being singletons. The sample was CD4+ or CD8+ T cells sorted from blood, taken in a trial of the OX40 agonist ivuxolimab. These receptors were taken from an adult with an advanced solid tumor such as melanoma, head and neck, liver or kidney cancer.

J is TRBJ2-7 and V is TRBV5-4; D is unclear. Germline V gene data show CDR1 as SGHNT and CDR2 as YYREEE (reference sequence). The CDR3 spans 14 residues. Trimming shortened V by 0 bases and J by 0 bases, and 7 bases separated the two germline ends. CDR3 nucleotides: TGTGCCAGCAGCTTGGAAGGCCTCTCCTACGAGCAGTACTTC. Its translation is CASSLEGLSYEQYF.

V gene TRBV5-5 combines with J gene TRBJ1-1; D not certain. Germline CDR1 is SGHKS and CDR2 is YYEKEE (reference sequence). The V end lost 2 bases, the J end lost 3 bases, and 8 bases lay between the germline ends. This CDR3 region has 13 residues. As DNA, the CDR3 is TGTGCCAGCAGCTTAACATGGGACACTGAAGCTTTCTTT. Protein sequence: CASSLTWDTEAFF.

The chain joins TRBV25-1 to TRBJ2-7; TRBD2 aligns across 10 bases. Germline V CDR1 and CDR2: MGHDK, SYGVNS. The trim removed 4 bases at V and 2 bases at J, leaving 5 bases unmatched. The CDR3 loop spans 15 amino acids. Here the CDR3 reads CASSGWTSGPYEQYF. The CDR3 DNA reads as TGTGCCAGCAGTGGATGGACTAGCGGTCCCTACGAGCAGTACTTC.

The chain employs TRBV12-5 and TRBJ2-5; tentatively, D is TRBD2 (5 bases). V was pared by 0 bases and J by 5 bases, with 10 bases between. Per the germline V gene, CDR1 is LGHNT and CDR2 is FRNRAP. This CDR3 is 14 amino acids long. DNA of the CDR3: TGTGCTAGTGGTTTGGTGGACGGGAAGGAGACCCAGTACTTC. It yields the protein CASGLVDGKETQYF.

This clone appeared a single time. The J gene is TRBJ1-2, the V gene TRBV2; a weak D match, TRBD1 (6 bases). V lost 6 bases and J 4 bases, leaving 15 bases between the germline ends. This CDR3 is built from 14 residues. CDR1 is SNHLY, CDR2 FYNNEI, per germline. The CDR3 loop reads CASRVITGPYGYTF. The CDR3 DNA reads TGTGCCAGCAGAGTCATCACAGGGCCCTATGGCTACACCTTC.

The chain combines TRBV9 with TRBJ1-1; 8 bases map to TRBD1. V dropped 0 bases and J dropped 6; count of bases not matched to a gene: 10. The germline CDR1 and CDR2 sequences are SGDLS and YYNGEE. The CDR3 totals 16 residues. CDR3 in amino acids: CASSVEETGGAAEAFF. The CDR3 coding sequence is TGTGCCAGCAGCGTAGAGGAAACAGGGGGAGCGGCTGAAGCTTTCTTT.

CDR3 sequence reads: CASSLLAELGGDTQYF. Here the CDR3 DNA reads TGTGCCAGCAGCTTACTTGCGGAGCTCGGCGGAGATACGCAGTATTTT. The genes are TRBV7-6 and TRBJ2-3; no firm D call. Looked up from germline, CDR1 is SGHVS and CDR2 is FNYEAQ. The CDR3 totals 16 residues. V lost 2 bases, J lost 5 bases, and 17 bases lay in between.

The rearrangement links TRBV5-8 to TRBJ1-5; tentatively, D is TRBD1 (6 bases). Between the trimmed V and J ends, which lost 3 bases and 6 bases, there was a span of 16 bases. Germline CDR1 and CDR2: SGHTS and YDEGEE. This CDR3 region has 15 residues. The CDR3 loop is CASSWRGADGQPQHF. CDR3 bases: TGTGCCAGCAGCTGGCGGGGGGCTGACGGTCAGCCCCAGCATTTT.

V is TRBV7-8 and J is TRBJ2-7; TRBD1 might be the D (5 bases). CDR3 length: 15 residues. CDR1 is SGHVS and CDR2 is FQNEAQ in the germline V gene. Deletions cut 1 base from V and 3 bases from J, with 13 bases between. The CDR3 region is CASSLGQGSYYEQYF. CDR3 DNA: TGTGCCAGCAGCTTAGGGCAGGGATCCTACTACGAGCAGTACTTC.

V is TRBV27 and J is TRBJ2-7; D uncertain. This CDR3 spans 14 amino acids. The V gene lost 6 bases and the J gene lost 2 bases, with 14 bases spanning the gap. The germline V gene encodes CDR1 MNHEY and CDR2 SMNVEV (reference sequence). The DNA for the CDR3 is TGTGCCAGCAGACCTAGTACCGTTACCTACGAGCAGTACTTC. It translates to CASRPSTVTYEQYF.

V is TRBV10-3 and J is TRBJ2-5; 7 positions match TRBD2. CDR3 length equals 17 residues. Germline CDR1 reads ENHRY; CDR2 reads SYGVKD. J was trimmed by 4 bases and V by 2 bases; bases with no gene match: 13. The CDR3 loop reads CAISEVPSGDVGETQYF. For the CDR3, the DNA is TGTGCCATCAGTGAGGTGCCGAGCGGGGATGTTGGAGAGACCCAGTACTTC.

V gene TRBV28 combines with J gene TRBJ2-7, with 9 bases aligning to TRBD2. Germline CDR1 reads MDHEN; CDR2 reads SYDVKM. After removal of 3 bases from V and 2 bases from J, the junction contained 2 bases not matched to a gene. The CDR3 is 14 residues long. The CDR3 DNA is TGTGCCAGCAGTTTGGCTAGCGGGGCCTACGAGCAGTACTTC. Encoded protein: CASSLASGAYEQYF. The full variable domain, completed using reference TRBV28 and TRBJ2-7, is DVKVTQSSRYLVKRTGEKVFLECVQDMDHENMFWYRQDPGLGLRLIYFSYDVKMKEKGDIPEGYSVSREKKERFSLILESASTNQTSMYLCASSLASGAYEQYFGPGTRLTVT.

The CDR3, as DNA: TGTGCCAGCAGGGAAAGACAGTTGAACACTGAAGCTTTCTTT. Translating it yields CASRERQLNTEAFF. The rearrangement uses TRBV6-1 and TRBJ1-1; tentatively, D is TRBD1 (5 bases). Germline V lookup: CDR1 MNHNS, CDR2 SASEGT. The CDR3 sequence is 14 residues long. The V and J ends lost 6 bases and 0 bases respectively, with 11 bases between them.

The CDR3 DNA reads TGTGCCAGCAGCCCGGGGAGCTATGGCTACACCTTC. Protein sequence: CASSPGSYGYTF. V usage is TRBV13 and J usage is TRBJ1-2; no firm D call. The CDR3 runs 12 residues. Looked up from germline, CDR1 is PRHDT and CDR2 is FYEKMQ (reference sequence). The V and J ends lost 5 bases and 4 bases respectively, with 8 bases between them.

This chain connects TRBV25-1 to TRBJ2-3; D gene unclear. Trimming removed 4 bases from V and 4 bases from J, with 6 bases in between. The V gene's germline CDR1 is MGHDK and CDR2 SYGVNS. The CDR3 contains 12 residues. CDR3 region: CASSVGPDTQYF. CDR3 nucleotide sequence: TGTGCCAGCAGTGTAGGTCCAGATACGCAGTATTTT. The complete variable domain, with remaining parts taken from reference TRBV25-1 and TRBJ2-3, reads EADIYQTPRYLVIGTGKKITLECSQTMGHDKMYWYQQDPGMELHLIHYSYGVNSTEKGDLSSESTVSRIRTEHFPLTLESARPSHTSQYLCASSVGPDTQYFGPGTRLTVL.

V usage is TRBV27 and J usage is TRBJ2-7, with D perhaps matching TRBD2 (5 bases). The germline V gene encodes CDR1 MNHEY and CDR2 SMNVEV (reference sequence). Trimming removed 4 bases from V and 3 bases from J, with 10 bases in between. The CDR3 contains 13 residues. CDR3 sequence reads: CASSWRTDYEQYF. CDR3 DNA sequence: TGTGCCAGCAGTTGGAGGACGGACTACGAGCAGTACTTC.

The chain couples TRBV9 to TRBJ2-1; 8 bases are a match to TRBD1. The CDR3 loop spans 16 amino acids. Germline V lookup: CDR1 SGDLS, CDR2 YYNGEE. Losses at the gene ends were 3 bases for V and 8 bases for J; bases not matched to a gene: 13. CDR3 sequence: CASSGRGPDVVYEQFF. The CDR3 region has the DNA TGTGCCAGCAGCGGCAGGGGGCCCGATGTAGTGTATGAGCAGTTCTTC.

In DNA, the CDR3 is TGTGCCAGCAGTTACTCTGGGACAGGAAATCAGCCCCAGCATTTT. It encodes CASSYSGTGNQPQHF. The genes are TRBV6-5 and TRBJ1-5, with 8 bases matching TRBD1. V was clipped by 0 bases and J by 4 bases; unmatched bases: 2. CDR1 MNHEY and CDR2 SVGAGI come from the germline V gene. The CDR3 covers 15 residues.

The chain links TRBV27 to TRBJ1-1; tentatively, D is TRBD1 (6 bases). The CDR3 contains 11 residues. Germline V lookup: CDR1 MNHEY, CDR2 SMNVEV (reference sequence). Trimming took 4 bases from V and 9 from J, leaving 9 bases between them. The CDR3 loop is CASSSGAQAFF. CDR3 in DNA: TGTGCCAGCAGTTCGGGGGCACAAGCTTTCTTT.

The V call is TRBV4-1, the J call TRBJ1-6; weak D call: TRBD1 (5 bases). Per the germline V gene, CDR1 is MGHRA and CDR2 is YSYEKL. Trimming left V 9 bases short and J 14 bases short, with 14 bases between. The CDR3 is made up of 11 amino acids. CDR3 DNA: TGCGCCAGTAAGGGAGAGGGGACCCTCCACTTT. Its translation: CASKGEGTLHF.

About this clone itself: Distinct nucleotide sequences in the sample also encode this CDR3. The chain carries TRBV9 and TRBJ2-3; 7 bases fit TRBD2. The CDR3 has 15 residues. Germline V lookup: CDR1 SGDLS, CDR2 YYNGEE. The J segment lost 2 bases and the V segment lost 1 base, leaving 4 bases of the junction unmatched. The CDR3 sequence: CASSVSGGSTDTQYF. In nucleotides, the CDR3 is TGTGCCAGCAGCGTATCCGGGGGGTCCACAGATACGCAGTATTTT.

The rearrangement uses TRBV6-5 and TRBJ1-1, with D uncertain. Germline V CDR1 and CDR2: MNHEY, SVGAGI. Trimming removed 6 bases at V and 8 bases at J, with 16 bases between. The CDR3 is 13 residues long. The CDR3 is CASSGWAREEAFF. CDR3 bases: TGTGCCAGCAGCGGGTGGGCCCGGGAAGAAGCTTTCTTT.

This clone has only one observation. The rearrangement uses TRBV6-1 and TRBJ1-1, with 9 positions matching TRBD1. Germline CDR1 reads MNHNS; CDR2 reads SASEGT. The CDR3 totals 17 residues. With 3 bases clipped from V and 4 bases from J, the junction kept 12 bases outside the gene matches. CDR3 DNA sequence: TGTGCCAGCAGTGATCGGTCCCAGGGACAGGGAGCCACTGAAGCTTTCTTT. Amino acid sequence: CASSDRSQGQGATEAFF.

This clone has a handful of counts. V gene TRBV12-5 combines with J gene TRBJ1-5, with 7 nucleotides matching TRBD1. V gave up 1 base and J gave up 6 bases; unmatched junction bases: 12. The CDR3 has 17 amino acids. The germline gives CDR1 LGHNT, CDR2 FRNRAP. Written as DNA, the CDR3 is TGTGCTAGTGGTTTGGCCCCGTTGACAGGGACAAGTCAGCCCCAGCATTTT. Its protein product is CASGLAPLTGTSQPQHF. The full variable domain, its missing parts supplied by reference TRBV12-5 and TRBJ1-5, is DARVTQTPRHKVTEMGQEVTMRCQPILGHNTVFWYRQTMMQGLELLAYFRNRAPLDDSGMPKDRFSAEMPDATLATLKIQPSEPRDSAVYFCASGLAPLTGTSQPQHFGDGTRLSIL.

This rearrangement joins TRBV4-1 to TRBJ2-7, with D unresolved. CDR3 length: 13 amino acids. Germline V gene sequence: CDR1 MGHRA, CDR2 YSYEKL. V was clipped by 1 base and J by 3 bases, with 7 bases between them. The CDR3 loop is CASSQVSDYEQYF. The CDR3 DNA is TGCGCCAGCAGCCAAGTATCCGACTACGAGCAGTACTTC.

The V and J genes are TRBV7-2 and TRBJ2-5; TRBD1 aligns across 7 bases. The V gene end was trimmed by 2 bases and the J gene end by 4 bases; junction bases not matched to a gene: 4. Germline CDR1 SGHTA, CDR2 FQGNSA. CDR3 size: 14 residues. The CDR3 loop reads CASSLRPGGETQYF. CDR3 sequence (DNA): TGTGCCAGCAGCTTACGCCCAGGGGGAGAGACCCAGTACTTC. Based on the CDR3 plus reference TRBV7-2 and TRBJ2-5, the full variable domain is GAGVSQSPSNKVTEKGKDVELRCDPISGHTALYWYRQSLGQGLEFLIYFQGNSAPDKSGLPSDRFSAERTGGSVSTLTIQRTQQEDSAVYLCASSLRPGGETQYFGPGTRLLVL.